These 27 T cell receptor beta chains were all obtained from the same sample, sequenced in a study of vaccination effects on CD4 cells after COVID-19. The protocol was immunoSEQ multiplex PCR, while the TCRdb copy is restricted to in-frame clones and leaves out a portion. The sample shows 30,000 to 45,000 clones, more than 60% of them seen only once. Before sequencing took place, the ViraFEST assay used viral peptide pools to expand antigen-specific CD4+ T cells. Culture lasted about 11 days before CD4+ T cell isolation. Nobody among the vaccine recipients had prior SARS-CoV-2 infection (nucleocapsid antibodies were negative). The antigens of these receptors remain unknown. The sample was CD4+ T cells from PBMCs cultured with SARS-CoV-2 spike peptides, taken before COVID-19 vaccination. The receptors come from a human donor who received a COVID-19 vaccine.

The V and J genes are TRBV3-1 (or the pseudogene TRBV3-2) and TRBJ2-3; no definite D call. Germline V lookup: CDR1 LGHDT, CDR2 YNNKEL (reference sequence). Trimming cost V 3 bases and J 5 bases, with 3 bases left between them. The CDR3 consists of 11 residues. The CDR3 protein is CASSQGDTQYF. CDR3 in DNA: TGTGCCAGCAGCCAGGGAGATACGCAGTATTTT.

The rearrangement uses TRBV6-1 and TRBJ1-2; D unresolved. Germline values: CDR1 MNHNS, CDR2 SASEGT. The CDR3 has 12 amino acids. The V end was cut by 0 bases, the J end by 7 bases, with 6 bases between. CDR3 coding DNA: TGTGCCAGCAGTGAAGCGGGGTTTGGCTACACCTTC. Its protein is CASSEAGFGYTF.

The chain joins TRBV6-5 to TRBJ2-7, with D tentatively TRBD1 (5 bases). V lost 7 bases to trimming and J lost 0 bases, with 13 bases between them. The CDR3 spans 14 residues. The germline CDR1 and CDR2 sequences are MNHEY and SVGAGI. The CDR3 protein is CASILTALSYEQYF. The DNA for the CDR3 is TGTGCCAGCATCCTGACAGCACTCTCCTACGAGCAGTACTTC.

The chain links TRBV7-9 to TRBJ1-1; D not resolved. The V end lost 4 bases, the J end lost 12 bases, and 21 bases lay between the germline ends. Per germline, CDR1 SEHNR and CDR2 FQNEAQ (reference sequence). The length of the CDR3 is 14 residues. Written as DNA, the CDR3 is TGTGCCAGCAGCTCCCCTACGGGCCGGAGTAAAACTTTCTTT. This translates into CASSSPTGRSKTFF.

The chain carries TRBV12-3 or TRBV12-4 and TRBJ1-2; D is uncertain. This CDR3 contains 13 residues. V was cut by 2 bases and J by 4 bases, with 8 bases left in between. The CDR3 protein is CASSLRAGYGYTF. DNA for the CDR3: TGTGCCAGCAGTTTAAGGGCAGGCTATGGCTACACCTTC.

The chain is built from TRBV21-1 and TRBJ1-2. TRBV21-1 is reported as a pseudogene. The CDR3 covers 16 residues. CDR3 region: CASSKKPLPQNYGYTF. The CDR3 DNA reads as TGTGCCAGCAGCAAAAAGCCCCTCCCTCAGAACTATGGCTACACCTTC.

V and J are TRBV25-1 and TRBJ1-1, with TRBD1 matching 7 bases. V lost 7 bases, J lost 4 bases, and 6 bases stayed unmatched. This CDR3 has 13 residues. Germline V CDR1 and CDR2: MGHDK, SYGVNS. The CDR3: CASIPSGGTEAFF. As DNA, the CDR3 is TGTGCCAGCATCCCCTCAGGGGGCACTGAAGCTTTCTTT.

The chain employs TRBV29-1 and TRBJ2-3; 11 bases align to TRBD2. The CDR3 runs to 16 residues. Trimming cost V 0 bases and J 3 bases; bases outside gene matches: 5. Germline assignment: CDR1 SQVTM and CDR2 ANQGSEA. DNA for the CDR3: TGCAGCGTTGAAGATCGACTAGCGGGAATGACAGATACGCAGTATTTT. Translation gives CSVEDRLAGMTDTQYF.

The chain employs TRBV7-9 and TRBJ1-1; TRBD1 aligns across 8 bases. Trimming cost V 7 bases and J 2 bases; bases outside gene matches: 9. The CDR3 has 15 residues. Per the germline V gene, CDR1 is SEHNR and CDR2 is FQNEAQ (reference sequence). The CDR3 bases are TGTGCCAGCAACGCCCCCGGACAGGGCAACACTGAAGCTTTCTTT. Amino acids: CASNAPGQGNTEAFF.

This chain joins TRBV5-4 and TRBJ2-7, with D unclear. Germline CDR1 is SGHNT and CDR2 is YYREEE (reference sequence). This CDR3 spans 14 amino acids. Trimming took off 0 bases at V and 2 bases at J, with 9 bases between the two ends. The CDR3 sequence: CASSLEGRAYEQYF. The CDR3 bases are TGTGCCAGCAGCTTGGAGGGTAGGGCCTACGAGCAGTACTTC. Variable domain in full (rest from reference TRBV5-4 and TRBJ2-7): ETGVTQSPTHLIKTRGQQVTLRCSSQSGHNTVSWYQQALGQGPQFIFQYYREEENGRGNFPPRFSGLQFPNYSSELNVNALELDDSALYLCASSLEGRAYEQYFGPGTRLTVT.

CDR3 in DNA: TGTGCCAGCAGCAAAGCGGCGGTCACCGGGGAGCTGTTTTTT. Translation gives CASSKAAVTGELFF. This rearrangement joins TRBV21-1 to TRBJ2-2; the table's D call of TRBD2 was not tested on the DNA. TRBV21-1 is given as a pseudogene. This CDR3 has 14 residues.

This clone was counted only a few times. This chain uses TRBV6-5 with TRBJ1-2; D is possibly TRBD1 (5 bases). Germline-derived CDR1 and CDR2 are MNHEY and SVGAGI. Trimming left V 7 bases short and J 8 bases short, with 11 bases between. CDR3 length: 11 amino acids. The CDR3 region is CASTQGRGYTF. The CDR3 DNA sequence: TGTGCCAGCACCCAGGGTAGGGGCTACACCTTC.

The DNA for the CDR3 is TGTGCCAGCAGCTTACTGGGGGTCCAGTCGGATACGCAGTATTTT. The encoded protein is CASSLLGVQSDTQYF. The genes are TRBV7-8 and TRBJ2-3, with D perhaps matching TRBD1 or TRBD2 (5 bases each). Trimming cost V 2 bases and J 6 bases, with 15 bases left between them. This CDR3 contains 15 residues. Germline V CDR1 and CDR2: SGHVS, FQNEAQ.

In its sample, this clone was seen a few times. The genes are TRBV28 and TRBJ2-1; TRBD2 matches 10 bases. CDR1 is MDHEN and CDR2 is SYDVKM in the germline V gene. The CDR3 has 16 residues. Losses at the gene ends were 8 bases for V and 0 bases for J; bases not matched to a gene: 7. The CDR3: CASGAGGSSSYNEQFF. As DNA, the CDR3 is TGTGCCAGCGGAGCGGGAGGGTCGAGCTCCTACAATGAGCAGTTCTTC.

This clone is a singleton in its sample. The chain combines TRBV29-1 with TRBJ2-7, with TRBD1 identical over 8 bases. Losses at the gene ends were 3 bases for V and 6 bases for J; bases not matched to a gene: 7. The germline CDR1 and CDR2 sequences are SQVTM and ANQGSEA. This CDR3 region has 13 residues. CDR3 DNA: TGCAGCGTTGAGAGGACAGGGAACGGCGAGCAGTACTTC. Its translation is CSVERTGNGEQYF.

The rearrangement joins TRBV5-1 to TRBJ1-6, with 10 bases aligning to TRBD1. CDR3 length: 14 residues. V was clipped by 9 bases and J by 5 bases; unmatched bases: 5. The germline CDR1 and CDR2 sequences are SGHRS and YFSETQ. CDR3 DNA sequence: TGCGCCACCAAGGGACAGGGGAATAATTCACCCCTCCACTTT. Translating gives CATKGQGNNSPLHF.

In its sample, this clone was seen a few times. V usage is TRBV6-5 and J usage is TRBJ1-5; TRBD1 aligns across 7 bases. Germline CDR1 and CDR2: MNHEY and SVGAGI. The CDR3 is made up of 13 amino acids. With V trimmed by 6 bases and J by 3 bases, 2 bases remained unmatched. The DNA for the CDR3 is TGTGCCAGCAGACAGGGGATCAATCAGCCCCAGCATTTT. Translated, it gives CASRQGINQPQHF.

V usage is TRBV5-1 and J usage is TRBJ2-3, with 10 bases fitting TRBD2. The J segment lost 1 base and the V segment lost 0 bases, leaving 2 bases of the junction unmatched. The CDR3 is 16 residues long. CDR1 is SGHRS and CDR2 is YFSETQ in the germline V gene. The CDR3, as DNA: TGCGCCAGCAGCTTGGGAGGGACTAGCGGCACAGATACGCAGTATTTT. It is translated as CASSLGGTSGTDTQYF. The complete variable domain, with remaining parts taken from reference TRBV5-1 and TRBJ2-3, reads KAGVTQTPRYLIKTRGQQVTLSCSPISGHRSVSWYQQTPGQGLQFLFEYFSETQRNKGNFPGRFSGRQFSNSRSEMNVSTLELGDSALYLCASSLGGTSGTDTQYFGPGTRLTVL.

This chain joins TRBV19 and TRBJ1-2, with 7 bases lining up with TRBD1. The CDR3 covers 14 residues. The germline V gene has CDR1 LNHDA and CDR2 SQIVND (reference sequence). V lost 5 bases, J lost 3 bases, and 6 bases stayed unmatched. As DNA, the CDR3 is TGTGCCAGTAGTGCCTACACAGGGGACTATGGCTACACCTTC. Amino acids: CASSAYTGDYGYTF.

The J gene is TRBJ2-3, the V gene TRBV7-9; possible D gene TRBD1, 5 bases. The length of the CDR3 is 14 residues. Trimming stripped 4 bases from V and 5 bases from J, with 13 bases between. Germline V gene data show CDR1 as SEHNR and CDR2 as FQNEAQ (reference sequence). The CDR3 coding sequence is TGTGCCAGCAGCTCCCTAGGGGCCGTAGATACGCAGTATTTT. Translation gives CASSSLGAVDTQYF.

This rearrangement joins TRBV6-6 to TRBJ1-4; 8 nucleotides line up with TRBD1. V lost 8 bases and J lost 3; bases outside the gene matches: 8. From germline, CDR1 is MNHNY and CDR2 SVGAGI (reference sequence). The CDR3 totals 15 residues. The CDR3, as DNA: TGTGCCAGCGTCTACGGCAGGGGGCCTAATGAAAAACTGTTTTTT. Its translation is CASVYGRGPNEKLFF.

The chain employs TRBV3-1 (or the pseudogene TRBV3-2) and TRBJ1-1; no reliable D call. CDR3 length: 14 amino acids. The ends were cut back, 1 base at V and 1 base at J, with 7 bases in the middle. The germline V gene encodes CDR1 LGHDT and CDR2 YNNKEL (reference sequence). The CDR3 loop reads CASSQVSQNTEAFF. CDR3 nucleotides: TGTGCCAGCAGCCAAGTCTCACAGAACACTGAAGCTTTCTTT.

The rearrangement joins TRBV29-1 to TRBJ2-1, with TRBD2 identical over 13 bases. Germline V CDR1 and CDR2: SQVTM, ANQGSEA. The CDR3 is 14 residues long. After removal of 6 bases from V and 8 bases from J, the junction contained 7 bases not matched to a gene. The CDR3 DNA is TGCAGCGTGTGGACTAGCGGGAGATCAGATGAGCAGTTCTTC. Protein: CSVWTSGRSDEQFF.

The gene calls are TRBV4-2 and TRBJ1-2, with D possibly TRBD1 on 6 matching bases. CDR3 length equals 16 residues. Between the trimmed V and J ends, which lost 4 bases and 4 bases, there was a span of 19 bases. Per germline, CDR1 LGHNA and CDR2 YNFKEQ. CDR3 loop: CASSRSNRAGGYGYTF. The CDR3 DNA follows: TGTGCCAGCAGCCGGTCAAACAGGGCCGGAGGCTATGGCTACACCTTC.

The chain employs TRBV9 and TRBJ1-5, with a weak D call TRBD1 (5 bases). The V gene's germline CDR1 is SGDLS and CDR2 YYNGEE. V lost 0 bases and J lost 11, with 12 bases in between. The CDR3 is made up of 13 amino acids. This chain's CDR3 is CASSVGDGTSQHF. The CDR3 DNA is TGTGCCAGCAGCGTAGGTGACGGGACGTCCCAGCATTTT.

The chain couples TRBV19 to TRBJ2-7; 7 positions agree with TRBD1. The CDR3 is 16 amino acids. Germline CDR1 is LNHDA and CDR2 is SQIVND (reference sequence). V was pared by 3 bases and J by 2 bases, with 10 bases of the junction left unmatched. The CDR3 coding sequence is TGTGCCAGTAGTATGGGCCCCGGGACAGTTGCCTACGAGCAGTACTTC. This codes for CASSMGPGTVAYEQYF.

This clone was counted between two and nine times. V and J are TRBV5-1 and TRBJ2-7, with D perhaps assigned TRBD1 or TRBD2 (5 bases each). Trimming shortened V by 3 bases and J by 3 bases, and 19 bases separated the two germline ends. Germline CDR1 reads SGHRS; CDR2 reads YFSETQ. There are 16 residues in the CDR3. The CDR3: CASSSGPGDGIYEQYF. The CDR3 DNA follows: TGCGCCAGCAGCTCGGGCCCTGGGGACGGGATCTACGAGCAGTACTTC.